The 4 T cell receptor beta chains listed next were all sequenced from one sample in a study of shared clonotypes between healthy human individuals (dated by TCRdb to the early 2020s). Library generation was performed with the immunoSEQ multiplex PCR assay. Not all clones reach the TCRdb copy of this immuneACCESS table, which keeps in-frame sequences only. Checked studies attribute under half of the gap to unresolved V genes and leave the rest unexplained. Recorded for this sample are 110,000 or so clones; about 63% of them occurred a single time. The ten largest clonotypes hold 20% to 25% of the sample. Sequencing was carried out using memory CD8+ T cells sorted from blood. According to the study, the label for this sample's cell subset or site signals: CD45RO+ cells pooled with CCR7-negative TemRA cells. These receptors all come from a woman aged 25 to 45 in good health.

The V call is TRBV28, the J call TRBJ2-3; tentatively, D is TRBD1 or TRBD2 (5 bases each). The length of the CDR3 is 17 residues. Germline V gene lookup returns CDR1 MDHEN and CDR2 SYDVKM. V was trimmed by 2 bases and J by 1 base, leaving 16 bases between them. CDR3 nucleotides: TGTGCCAGCAGTTTAAAAGACAGTCTGGGGGGCACAGATACGCAGTATTTT. Translation: CASSLKDSLGGTDTQYF.

Notes on this clone: Its ends do not fully match the called genes, so a read error is possible. The chain is built from TRBV10-1 and TRBJ2-2; 10 nucleotides align to TRBD2. The CDR3 runs 16 residues. Germline CDR1 WNHNN, CDR2 SYGVQD (reference sequence). The DNA of the CDR3 is TGCGCCAGCAGTGAGTCCACTAGCGGGAACCCCGGGGAGCTGTTTTTT. This codes for CASSESTSGNPGELFF.

The chain couples TRBV5-1 to TRBJ1-1; 11 bases are a match to TRBD1. Germline CDR1 is SGHRS and CDR2 is YFSETQ. The CDR3 sequence is 13 residues long. Losses at the gene ends were 3 bases for V and 11 bases for J; bases not matched to a gene: 6. Here the CDR3 DNA reads TGCGCCAGCAGCTCGGACAGGGGGCGCGGGGCTTTCTTT. Residues: CASSSDRGRGAFF.

The J gene is TRBJ1-2, the V gene TRBV10-3; the D is unclear. CDR1 is ENHRY and CDR2 is SYGVKD in the germline V gene. V lost 5 bases and J lost 8, with 15 bases in between. This CDR3 is built from 13 residues. The chain's CDR3 is CAISNGVFKGYTF. In nucleotides, the CDR3 is TGTGCCATCAGTAACGGGGTGTTTAAGGGCTACACCTTC.